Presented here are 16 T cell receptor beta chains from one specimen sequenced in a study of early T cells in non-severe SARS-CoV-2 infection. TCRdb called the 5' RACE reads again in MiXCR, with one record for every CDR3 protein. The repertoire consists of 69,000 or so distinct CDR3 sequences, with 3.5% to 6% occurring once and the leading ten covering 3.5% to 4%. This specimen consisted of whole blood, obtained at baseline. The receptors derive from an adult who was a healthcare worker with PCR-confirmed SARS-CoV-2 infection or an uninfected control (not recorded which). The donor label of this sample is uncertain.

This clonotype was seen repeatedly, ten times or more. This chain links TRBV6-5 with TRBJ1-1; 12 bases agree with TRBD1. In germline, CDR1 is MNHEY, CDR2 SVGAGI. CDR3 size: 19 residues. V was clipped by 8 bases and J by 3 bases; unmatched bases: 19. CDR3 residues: CASRPYGTGGPQDYTEAFF. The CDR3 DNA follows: TGTGCCAGCCGCCCCTACGGGACAGGGGGCCCACAGGATTACACTGAAGCTTTCTTT.

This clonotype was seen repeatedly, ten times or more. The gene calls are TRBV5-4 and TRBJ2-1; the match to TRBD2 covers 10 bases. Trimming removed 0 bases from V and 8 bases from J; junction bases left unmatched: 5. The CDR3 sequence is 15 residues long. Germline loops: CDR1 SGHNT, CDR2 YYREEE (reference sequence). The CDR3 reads CASSLASGGAYEQFF. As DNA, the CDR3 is TGTGCCAGCAGCTTGGCGAGCGGGGGGGCCTATGAGCAGTTCTTC.

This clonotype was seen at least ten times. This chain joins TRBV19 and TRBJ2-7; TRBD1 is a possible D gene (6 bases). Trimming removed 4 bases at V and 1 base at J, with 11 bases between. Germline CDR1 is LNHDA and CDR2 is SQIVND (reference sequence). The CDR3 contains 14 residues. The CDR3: CASSTRTDSYEQYF. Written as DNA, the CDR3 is TGTGCCAGTAGTACCAGGACAGATTCCTACGAGCAGTACTTC.

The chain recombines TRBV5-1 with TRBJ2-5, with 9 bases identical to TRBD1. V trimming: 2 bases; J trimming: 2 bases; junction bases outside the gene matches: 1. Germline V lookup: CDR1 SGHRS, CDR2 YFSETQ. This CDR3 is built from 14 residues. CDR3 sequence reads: CASSLGQGQETQYF. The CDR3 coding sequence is TGCGCCAGCAGCTTAGGACAGGGGCAAGAGACCCAGTACTTC.

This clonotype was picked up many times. CDR3 loop: CASSGTGPNTEAFF. For the CDR3, the DNA is TGTGCCAGCAGCGGGACAGGGCCGAACACTGAAGCTTTCTTT. The chain couples TRBV5-6 to TRBJ1-1, with 9 bases that match TRBD1. Germline V gene data show CDR1 as SGHDT and CDR2 as YYEEEE. V dropped 4 bases and J dropped 1; count of bases not matched to a gene: 2. CDR3 size: 14 residues.

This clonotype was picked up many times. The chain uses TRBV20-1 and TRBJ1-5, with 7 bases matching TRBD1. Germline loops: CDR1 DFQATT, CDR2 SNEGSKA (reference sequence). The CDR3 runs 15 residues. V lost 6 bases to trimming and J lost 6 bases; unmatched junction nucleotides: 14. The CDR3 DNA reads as TGCAGTGCCACCGGACAGGACGTTCTTGGTCAGCCCCAGCATTTT. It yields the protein CSATGQDVLGQPQHF.

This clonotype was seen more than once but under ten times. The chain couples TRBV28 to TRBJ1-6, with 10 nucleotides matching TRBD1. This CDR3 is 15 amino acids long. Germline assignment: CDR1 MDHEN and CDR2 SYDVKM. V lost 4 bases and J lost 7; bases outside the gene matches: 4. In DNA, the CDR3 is TGTGCCAGCAGTTCACCGGGACAGGGGAATTCACCCCTCCACTTT. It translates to CASSSPGQGNSPLHF.

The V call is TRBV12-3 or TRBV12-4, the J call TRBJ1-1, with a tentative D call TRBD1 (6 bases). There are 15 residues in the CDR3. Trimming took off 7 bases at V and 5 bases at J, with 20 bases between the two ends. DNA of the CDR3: TGTGCCAGCAATACTCGACAGGTTCTTAGGACTGAAGCTTTCTTT. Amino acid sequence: CASNTRQVLRTEAFF.

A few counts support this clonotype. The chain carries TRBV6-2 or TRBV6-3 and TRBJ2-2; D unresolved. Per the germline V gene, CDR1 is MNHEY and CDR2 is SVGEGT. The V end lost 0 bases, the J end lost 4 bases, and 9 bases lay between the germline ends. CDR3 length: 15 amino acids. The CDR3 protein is CASSYSQEGTGELFF. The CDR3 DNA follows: TGTGCCAGCAGTTACTCTCAAGAAGGCACCGGGGAGCTGTTTTTT.

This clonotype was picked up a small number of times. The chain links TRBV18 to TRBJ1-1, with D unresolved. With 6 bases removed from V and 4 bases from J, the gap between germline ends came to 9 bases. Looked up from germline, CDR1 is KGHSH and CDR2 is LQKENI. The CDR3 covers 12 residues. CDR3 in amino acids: CASSGSGTEAFF. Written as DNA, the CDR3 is TGTGCCAGCTCCGGGTCGGGCACTGAAGCTTTCTTT.

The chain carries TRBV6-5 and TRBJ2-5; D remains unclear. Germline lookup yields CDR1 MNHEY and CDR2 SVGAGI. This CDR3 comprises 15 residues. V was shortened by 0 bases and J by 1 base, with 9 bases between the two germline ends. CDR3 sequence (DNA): TGTGCCAGCAGTTACTCGAACGGGTTCCAAGAGACCCAGTACTTC. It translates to CASSYSNGFQETQYF.

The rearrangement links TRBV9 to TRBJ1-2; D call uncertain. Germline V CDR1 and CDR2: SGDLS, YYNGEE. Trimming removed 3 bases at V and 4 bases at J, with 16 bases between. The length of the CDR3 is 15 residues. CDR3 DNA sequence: TGTGCCAGCAGCGAAACAGCGACGCTGCTCTATGGCTACACCTTC. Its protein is CASSETATLLYGYTF.

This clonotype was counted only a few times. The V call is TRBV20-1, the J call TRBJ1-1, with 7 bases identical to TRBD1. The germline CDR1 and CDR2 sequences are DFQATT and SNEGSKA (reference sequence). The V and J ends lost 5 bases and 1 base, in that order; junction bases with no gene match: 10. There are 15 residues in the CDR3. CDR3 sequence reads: CSAFGKGQRNTEAFF. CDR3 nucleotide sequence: TGCAGTGCTTTCGGGAAGGGACAGCGGAACACTGAAGCTTTCTTT.

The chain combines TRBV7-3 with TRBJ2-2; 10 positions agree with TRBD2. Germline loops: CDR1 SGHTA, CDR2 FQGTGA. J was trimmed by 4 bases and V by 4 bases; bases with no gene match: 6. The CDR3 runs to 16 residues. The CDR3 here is CASSSSGGASTGELFF. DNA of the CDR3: TGTGCCAGCAGCTCAAGCGGGGGGGCCAGCACCGGGGAGCTGTTTTTT. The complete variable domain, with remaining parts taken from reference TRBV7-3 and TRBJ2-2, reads GAGVSQTPSNKVTEKGKYVELRCDPISGHTALYWYRQSLGQGPEFLIYFQGTGAADDSGLPNDRFFAVRPEGSVSTLKIQRTERGDSAVYLCASSSSGGASTGELFFGEGSRLTVL.

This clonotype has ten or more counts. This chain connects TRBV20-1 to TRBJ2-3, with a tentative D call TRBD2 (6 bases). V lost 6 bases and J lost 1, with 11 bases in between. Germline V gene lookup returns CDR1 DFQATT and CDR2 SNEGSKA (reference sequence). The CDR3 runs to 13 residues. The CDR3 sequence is CSAPSGGTDTQYF. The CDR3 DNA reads TGCAGTGCCCCCTCGGGGGGCACAGATACGCAGTATTTT.

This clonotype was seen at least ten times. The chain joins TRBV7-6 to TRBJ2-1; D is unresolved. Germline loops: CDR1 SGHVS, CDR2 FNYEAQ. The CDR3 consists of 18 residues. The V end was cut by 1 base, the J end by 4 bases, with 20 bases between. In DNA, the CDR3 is TGTGCCAGCAGCTTAGTGGACGCCGGTTACCTTAAATACAATGAGCAGTTCTTC. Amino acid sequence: CASSLVDAGYLKYNEQFF.